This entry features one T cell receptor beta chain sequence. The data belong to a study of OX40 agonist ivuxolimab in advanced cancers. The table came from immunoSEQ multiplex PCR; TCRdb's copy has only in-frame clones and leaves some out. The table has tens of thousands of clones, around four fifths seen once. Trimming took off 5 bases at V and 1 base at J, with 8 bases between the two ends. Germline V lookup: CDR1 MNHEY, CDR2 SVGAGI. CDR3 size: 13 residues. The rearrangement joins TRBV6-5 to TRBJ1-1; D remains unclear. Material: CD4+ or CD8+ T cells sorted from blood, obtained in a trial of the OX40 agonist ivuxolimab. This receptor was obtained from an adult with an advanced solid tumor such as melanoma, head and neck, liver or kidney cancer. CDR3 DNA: TGTGCCAGCAGTGCCGGGAAGAACACTGAAGCTTTCTTT. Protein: CASSAGKNTEAFF.